Detailed here is one T cell receptor beta chain. Its target is not known. This sample stems from a study of T cells in Graves' hyperthyroidism and ophthalmopathy. Study outcomes and limitations: A model of 13 V-J pairs discriminated ophthalmopathy from stable hyperthyroidism.

CDR3 length: 14 residues. Looked up from germline, CDR1 is SGHVS and CDR2 is FNYEAQ. V lost 5 bases, J lost 1 base, and 3 bases stayed unmatched. Amplification targeted TCR beta CDR3 regions from RNA transcripts. With the HTBI primer set, the TCR CDR3 went through a first round of RT-PCR. Using its own MiXCR run on the multiplex PCR reads, TCRdb lists one record per CDR3 protein. The table records about 37,000 distinct CDR3 sequences, about 50% of them present only once. The specimen sequenced was blood. This receptor was obtained from a man aged 40-49 years with Graves' ophthalmopathy. This rearrangement joins TRBV7-6 to TRBJ2-3, with 7 positions matching TRBD2. CDR3 bases: TGTGCCAGCAGCCCGGGACTACGCACAGATACGCAGTATTTT. This gives the protein CASSPGLRTDTQYF.